These 10 T cell receptor beta chains share one sample of origin, sequenced in a study of blood T cell repertoires in COVID-19. Repertoires were generated with immunoSEQ multiplex PCR, while TCRdb's copy carries only in-frame clones and drops some. The data contain about 150,000 clones, about 85% of them singletons. What was sequenced was peripheral blood. The source of these receptors is a woman aged 55 to 70 with COVID-19, enrolled during active disease.

The chain uses TRBV6-2 or TRBV6-3 and TRBJ2-4, with 7 nucleotides matching TRBD2. Trimming cost V 4 bases and J 8 bases; bases outside gene matches: 8. CDR1 and CDR2 from the germline V gene are MNHEY and SVGEGT. The CDR3 runs to 14 residues. The CDR3 here is CASSSAGAPYIQYF. The DNA of the CDR3 is TGTGCCAGCAGTTCTGCGGGAGCCCCATACATTCAGTACTTC.

V gene TRBV6-5 combines with J gene TRBJ2-3; tentatively, D is TRBD2 (5 bases). This CDR3 comprises 15 residues. V was pared by 5 bases and J by 5 bases, with 17 bases between. Looked up from germline, CDR1 is MNHEY and CDR2 is SVGAGI. The CDR3 here is CASSNPPRAEDTQYF. In nucleotides, the CDR3 is TGTGCCAGCAGTAACCCACCGCGGGCCGAAGATACGCAGTATTTT.

The table lists this clone with many counts. V usage is TRBV12-3 or TRBV12-4 and J usage is TRBJ2-2; D is undetermined. The CDR3 covers 13 residues. V lost 6 bases, J lost 7 bases, and 12 bases lay in between. This chain's CDR3 is CASSLVPGGELFF. DNA of the CDR3: TGTGCCAGCAGCCTAGTCCCCGGCGGGGAGCTGTTTTTT.

V gene TRBV6-5 combines with J gene TRBJ1-6, with D hard to call. This CDR3 region has 16 residues. Per the germline V gene, CDR1 is MNHEY and CDR2 is SVGAGI. The germline V and J ends were trimmed by 2 bases and 10 bases, with 18 bases remaining between them. DNA of the CDR3: TGTGCCAGCAGTTACGCCTCCGGGTCAGAAGGCTCACCCCTCCACTTT. This codes for CASSYASGSEGSPLHF.

This clone was detected only once. The J gene is TRBJ1-4, the V gene TRBV6-5; possibly TRBD1 for D (6 bases). CDR3 length: 15 residues. The germline V and J ends were trimmed by 0 bases and 8 bases, with 13 bases remaining between them. Germline V CDR1 and CDR2: MNHEY, SVGAGI. The CDR3 coding sequence is TGTGCCAGCAGTTACTCGTTCGGGGGGCGCGAAAAACTGTTTTTT. Its translation: CASSYSFGGREKLFF.

The chain links TRBV18 to TRBJ2-7; D call uncertain. CDR3 length: 13 amino acids. V lost 8 bases and J 1 base, leaving 12 bases between the germline ends. Germline assignment: CDR1 KGHSH and CDR2 LQKENI. The CDR3 protein is CASRQDPSYEQYV. CDR3 sequence (DNA): TGTGCCAGCAGGCAGGATCCTTCCTACGAGCAGTACGTC.

The CDR3 region has the DNA TGTGCCAGCAGCCGAACCGGGACAGGGGGCAACTATGGCTACACCTTC. It codes for CASSRTGTGGNYGYTF. The V and J genes are TRBV3-1 (or the pseudogene TRBV3-2) and TRBJ1-2, with 12 positions matching TRBD1. The CDR3 loop spans 16 amino acids. The V gene end was trimmed by 4 bases and the J gene end by 2 bases; junction bases not matched to a gene: 5. Germline V gene sequence: CDR1 LGHDT, CDR2 YNNKEL (reference sequence).

Worth noting for this clone: Other DNA sequences within the sample encode an identical CDR3. This chain connects TRBV5-4 to TRBJ1-1, with 8 bases that match TRBD1. Germline V lookup: CDR1 SGHNT, CDR2 YYREEE (reference sequence). V shed 4 bases, J shed 3 bases, and the junction held 5 bases outside the gene matches. The CDR3 runs to 14 residues. This chain's CDR3 is CASSRDRGHTEAFF. For the CDR3, the DNA is TGTGCCAGCAGCCGAGACAGGGGACACACTGAAGCTTTCTTT.

V and J are TRBV6-5 and TRBJ2-1, with 7 bases identical to TRBD2. The length of the CDR3 is 14 residues. CDR1 is MNHEY and CDR2 is SVGAGI in the germline V gene. The trim removed 6 bases at V and 6 bases at J, leaving 8 bases unmatched. The CDR3 is CASSGRERFNEQFF. The DNA for the CDR3 is TGTGCCAGCAGCGGGCGGGAGAGGTTCAATGAGCAGTTCTTC.

The genes are TRBV7-3 and TRBJ1-3, with unresolved D. V shed 1 base and J shed 1 base, with 8 bases lying between them. CDR3 length equals 15 residues. Germline V lookup: CDR1 SGHTA, CDR2 FQGTGA. The CDR3 here is CASSLIAGSGNTIYF. The CDR3 region has the DNA TGTGCCAGCAGCTTAATAGCTGGGTCTGGAAACACCATATATTTT.